A single sample is the source of the 25 T cell receptor beta chains below, sequenced in a study of post-analysis software for immune sequencing data. Study-wide points: There were five or six TRBV segments more frequent in patients than controls, and TRBV5-6, TRBV5-1 and TRBV20-1 were among them.

These receptors' targets are unknown. Each TCR beta cDNA library carried unique molecular identifiers. Each CDR3 protein gets one entry after TCRdb re-called the PCR reads with MiXCR. The sample includes fewer than 850,000 distinct CDR3 sequences, 25% to 30% seen only once; the top ten take approximately 0.55%. Sequenced input: blood. The receptor source for this set is a girl aged 5-17 years with multiple sclerosis.

This clonotype was observed a handful of times. The chain carries TRBV5-1 and TRBJ2-3, with D unresolved. The CDR3 contains 16 residues. Per germline, CDR1 SGHRS and CDR2 YFSETQ. Trimming removed 0 bases at V and 0 bases at J, with 11 bases between. CDR3 coding DNA: TGCGCCAGCAGCTTGGTTACGCCAGTTAGCACAGATACGCAGTATTTT. Amino acid sequence: CASSLVTPVSTDTQYF.

Concerning this clonotype: Being one base from a much bigger clone, this may be a read error. The chain joins TRBV24-1 to TRBJ2-6, with TRBD2 matching 13 bases. Germline trimming cut 3 bases from V and 3 bases from J; bases unmatched to any gene: 4. CDR1 KGHDR and CDR2 SFDVKD come from the germline V gene. The CDR3 runs to 18 residues. CDR3 DNA sequence: TGTGCCACCAGTGATGGACTAGCGGGAGAGGGTGGGGCCAACGTCCTGACTTTC. It codes for CATSDGLAGEGGANVLTF.

The chain is built from TRBV7-2 and TRBJ2-5, with a possible D match to TRBD1 (6 bases). Trimming stripped 6 bases from V and 5 bases from J, with 19 bases between. The CDR3 is made up of 15 amino acids. The V gene's germline CDR1 is SGHTA and CDR2 FQGNSA. The CDR3 reads CASSLNRAVGETQYF. The CDR3, as DNA: TGTGCCAGCAGTCTGAACAGGGCGGTGGGGGAGACCCAGTACTTC.

This clonotype appeared a few times. The CDR3 loop reads CATSGPGTGAYEQYF. CDR3 sequence (DNA): TGTGCCACCAGCGGACCCGGGACAGGGGCCTACGAGCAGTACTTC. V gene TRBV24-1 combines with J gene TRBJ2-7, with TRBD1 matching over 10 bases. Germline V gene data show CDR1 as KGHDR and CDR2 as SFDVKD. J was trimmed by 2 bases and V by 7 bases; bases with no gene match: 7. The CDR3 is 15 amino acids.

This clonotype was detected only a few times. This chain connects TRBV2 to TRBJ1-1, with TRBD1 as a possible D gene (6 bases). With 7 bases removed from V and 1 base from J, the gap between germline ends came to 10 bases. CDR3 length: 13 residues. CDR1 and CDR2 (germline): SNHLY, FYNNEI. CDR3: CASKLTGNTEAFF. CDR3 sequence (DNA): TGTGCCAGCAAACTGACAGGGAACACTGAAGCTTTCTTT. Together with reference TRBV2 and TRBJ1-1, the CDR3 gives the full variable domain: EPEVTQTPSHQVTQMGQEVILRCVPISNHLYFYWYRQILGQKVEFLVSFYNNEISEKSEIFDDQFSVERPDGSNFTLKIRSTKLEDSAMYFCASKLTGNTEAFFGQGTRLTVV.

This clonotype appeared a few times. The genes are TRBV2 and TRBJ1-5; D not resolved. The ends were cut back, 7 bases at V and 3 bases at J, with 13 bases in the middle. The germline CDR1 and CDR2 sequences are SNHLY and FYNNEI. The length of the CDR3 is 14 residues. This chain's CDR3 is CASKRELDNQPQHF. For the CDR3, the DNA is TGTGCCAGCAAACGGGAGCTCGACAATCAGCCCCAGCATTTT.

Of note for this clonotype: Since a much larger clone is just one base distant, this may be a read error. J is TRBJ2-1 and V is TRBV5-1; 9 bases match TRBD1. Germline CDR1 is SGHRS and CDR2 is YFSETQ. This CDR3 region has 16 residues. The CDR3 DNA reads as TGCGCCAGCAGGACCGGGGACAGGGTAGGGATTAATGGGCAGTTCTTC. Amino acids: CASRTGDRVGINGQFF.

The J gene is TRBJ1-5, the V gene TRBV7-2; 10 bases fit TRBD1. This CDR3 has 14 residues. The V gene end was trimmed by 5 bases and the J gene end by 6 bases; junction bases not matched to a gene: 4. The germline V gene encodes CDR1 SGHTA and CDR2 FQGNSA. The CDR3 protein is CASSTRDRGQPQHF. DNA of the CDR3: TGTGCCAGCAGCACCCGGGACAGGGGTCAGCCCCAGCATTTT. The entire variable domain, with the rest obtained from reference TRBV7-2 and TRBJ1-5, is as follows: GAGVSQSPSNKVTEKGKDVELRCDPISGHTALYWYRQSLGQGLEFLIYFQGNSAPDKSGLPSDRFSAERTGGSVSTLTIQRTQQEDSAVYLCASSTRDRGQPQHFGDGTRLSIL.

The chain joins TRBV28 to TRBJ2-5; 8 nucleotides align to TRBD2. With V trimmed by 7 bases and J by 6 bases, 10 bases remained unmatched. The CDR3 extends over 14 amino acids. Germline lookup yields CDR1 MDHEN and CDR2 SYDVKM. CDR3 sequence (DNA): TGTGCCAGCATTCATCGGGGGGGAGGGCAGACCCAGTACTTC. Protein product: CASIHRGGGQTQYF.

V and J are TRBV7-2 and TRBJ2-6; possibly TRBD1 or TRBD2 for D (5 bases each). The CDR3 sequence is 18 residues long. Germline V gene data show CDR1 as SGHTA and CDR2 as FQGNSA. V lost 2 bases and J lost 4, with 18 bases in between. CDR3 in DNA: TGTGCCAGCAGCTTATTCGGACACGGGGTTTTGGGGGCCAACGTCCTGACTTTC. Translated: CASSLFGHGVLGANVLTF.

Worth noting for this clonotype: Germline is not matched at one junction end, which may reflect a read error. This chain uses TRBV7-2 with TRBJ2-3, with D tentatively TRBD2 (5 bases). Germline V gene lookup returns CDR1 SGHTA and CDR2 FQGNSA. The CDR3 runs 13 residues. The CDR3 sequence: CASSSGGTDAQYF. CDR3 bases: TGTGCCAGCAGCTCTGGAGGCACAGATGCGCAGTATTTT. The whole variable domain, filled in from reference TRBV7-2 and TRBJ2-3, reads GAGVSQSPSNKVTEKGKDVELRCDPISGHTALYWYRQSLGQGLEFLIYFQGNSAPDKSGLPSDRFSAERTGGSVSTLTIQRTQQEDSAVYLCASSSGGTDAQYFGPGTRLTVL.

This clonotype was counted between two and nine times. The rearrangement uses TRBV28 and TRBJ2-1; D may correspond to TRBD1 or TRBD2 (5 bases each). Trimming shortened V by 8 bases and J by 9 bases, and 11 bases separated the two germline ends. This CDR3 region has 11 residues. Per the germline V gene, CDR1 is MDHEN and CDR2 is SYDVKM. The chain's CDR3 is CASGTPSEQFF. The CDR3 coding sequence is TGTGCCAGCGGGACCCCAAGTGAGCAGTTCTTC. The full variable domain, with the rest looked up from reference TRBV28 and TRBJ2-1, is DVKVTQSSRYLVKRTGEKVFLECVQDMDHENMFWYRQDPGLGLRLIYFSYDVKMKEKGDIPEGYSVSREKKERFSLILESASTNQTSMYLCASGTPSEQFFGPGTRLTVL.

On this clonotype: The junction departs from germline at one end; a sequencing error may be responsible. V gene TRBV6-1 combines with J gene TRBJ2-1; maybe TRBD2 (6 bases). Looked up from germline, CDR1 is MNHNS and CDR2 is SASEGT. The CDR3 has 16 residues. Written as DNA, the CDR3 is TGTGCCGGCAGTGGAGGGGTACCCTTCTCCTACAATGAGCAGTTCTTC. The encoded protein is CAGSGGVPFSYNEQFF.

The rearrangement links TRBV4-3 to TRBJ2-7, with D unresolved. The CDR3 is 11 residues long. V was trimmed by 0 bases and J by 6 bases, leaving 3 bases between them. CDR1 LGHNA and CDR2 YSLEER come from the germline V gene. This chain's CDR3 is CASSQEGEQYF. The CDR3 nucleotides are TGCGCCAGCAGCCAAGAGGGCGAGCAGTACTTC.

This clonotype has just a few counts. V gene TRBV4-3 combines with J gene TRBJ2-7, with 9 bases that match TRBD2. The CDR3 runs 14 residues. Trimming cost V 1 base and J 6 bases; bases outside gene matches: 4. Per the germline V gene, CDR1 is LGHNA and CDR2 is YSLEER. The CDR3 sequence is CASSQGSGGGEQYF. For the CDR3, the DNA is TGCGCCAGCAGCCAAGGTAGCGGGGGCGGCGAGCAGTACTTC.

The chain couples TRBV7-2 to TRBJ1-1, with D unclear. The CDR3 extends over 16 amino acids. From germline, CDR1 is SGHTA and CDR2 FQGNSA. Trimming removed 1 base at V and 1 base at J, with 13 bases between. The CDR3 protein is CASSLDSGGANTEAFF. As DNA, the CDR3 is TGTGCCAGCAGCTTAGATTCTGGCGGAGCGAACACTGAAGCTTTCTTT.

This clonotype turned up a few times. The junction and the germline gene differ at one end; a read error may be behind it. The rearrangement uses TRBV12-3 or TRBV12-4 and TRBJ1-1, with 8 bases aligning to TRBD1. This CDR3 region has 14 residues. DNA of the CDR3: TGTGCCAGCAGTAATACAGGGGGGAACCCTGAAGCTTTCTTT. Translating it yields CASSNTGGNPEAFF.

This sequence joins TRBV5-1 and TRBJ2-1; D is undetermined. The germline CDR1 and CDR2 sequences are SGHRS and YFSETQ. Trimming stripped 4 bases from V and 4 bases from J, with 12 bases between. The CDR3 is 14 residues long. The CDR3 region is CASSTSPEYNEQFF. CDR3 nucleotide sequence: TGCGCCAGCAGCACAAGCCCCGAATACAATGAGCAGTTCTTC.

Comment on this clonotype: At one of its ends the junction is not consistent with the germline gene, which may arise from a read error. This sequence joins TRBV20-1 and TRBJ2-3, with 7 bases that match TRBD2. CDR3 size: 14 residues. The germline V gene has CDR1 DFQATT and CDR2 SNEGSKA (reference sequence). CDR3 coding DNA: TGCAGTGCTAGAGTTCCGACTAGCACAGATACGCGGTATTTT. Protein product: CSARVPTSTDTRYF.

V gene TRBV5-1 combines with J gene TRBJ2-7; D is possibly TRBD1 (5 bases). Trimming cost V 6 bases and J 1 base, with 14 bases left between them. The CDR3 consists of 14 residues. From germline, CDR1 is SGHRS and CDR2 YFSETQ. The CDR3 coding sequence is TGCGCCAGCAACGATGACAGTGCGTCCTACGAGCAGTACTTC. It is translated as CASNDDSASYEQYF.

V is TRBV6-5 and J is TRBJ2-7, with 8 bases aligning to TRBD2. The length of the CDR3 is 14 residues. Germline trimming cut 6 bases from V and 4 bases from J; bases unmatched to any gene: 8. Germline CDR1 MNHEY, CDR2 SVGAGI. The CDR3 region has the DNA TGTGCCAGCAGAGCCGGGACTAGTTGGTACGAGCAGTACTTC. As protein: CASRAGTSWYEQYF.

CDR3 loop: CSARDPATLDNEQFF. The CDR3 coding sequence is TGCAGTGCTAGAGATCCGGCTACCTTGGACAATGAGCAGTTCTTC. The V and J genes are TRBV20-1 and TRBJ2-1; D is undetermined. Trimming took off 0 bases at V and 5 bases at J, with 14 bases between the two ends. The CDR3 is made up of 15 amino acids. Germline V CDR1 and CDR2: DFQATT, SNEGSKA (reference sequence).

V is TRBV7-2 and J is TRBJ2-3, with 13 bases lining up with TRBD2. V shed 2 bases, J shed 6 bases, and the junction held 11 bases outside the gene matches. The germline V gene encodes CDR1 SGHTA and CDR2 FQGNSA. The CDR3 has 18 amino acids. CDR3 sequence: CASSLIPRLAGGGDTQYF. The CDR3 nucleotides read TGTGCCAGCAGCTTAATCCCTCGACTAGCGGGGGGAGGGGATACGCAGTATTTT.

This clonotype was counted many times. The rearrangement uses TRBV12-3 or TRBV12-4 and TRBJ2-1; the match to TRBD2 covers 8 bases. Trimming cost V 4 bases and J 5 bases; bases outside gene matches: 4. This CDR3 is built from 14 residues. CDR3 amino acids: CASSSTGGHNEQFF. The DNA of the CDR3 is TGTGCCAGCAGTTCTACGGGAGGGCACAATGAGCAGTTCTTC.

This clonotype was observed a handful of times. The rearrangement joins TRBV6-1 to TRBJ2-7; 10 nucleotides agree with TRBD1. The ends lost 1 base at V and 4 bases at J; junction bases unmatched: 1. CDR3 length equals 14 residues. Per the germline V gene, CDR1 is MNHNS and CDR2 is SASEGT. The CDR3 loop reads CASSEGTGGYEQYF. CDR3 DNA: TGTGCCAGCAGTGAAGGGACAGGGGGTTACGAGCAGTACTTC.